These T cell receptor beta chains were read from a single sample in a study of T cells in localized non-small cell lung cancer. Assay: immunoSEQ multiplex PCR; the TCRdb copy retains only in-frame clones and omits some. The table lists almost 65,000 clones, under 90% of them singletons. Sample: peripheral blood, taken before any cancer treatment. These receptors all stem from a woman aged 35-70 years with stage I lung adenocarcinoma. CDR3s include the opening cysteine and the closing phenylalanine or tryptophan. D genes are given only for firm matches. Clone size is stated in some rows and not others, as once, few, many or a class when expanded.

d_gene,abundance,v_gene,j_gene,CDR3aa,CDR3nt
-,-,TRBV6-1,TRBJ2-1,CASSKGDKAASNEQFF,TGTGCCAGCAGTAAAGGAGACAAGGCAGCTTCCAATGAGCAGTTCTTC
-,-,TRBV7-2,TRBJ1-5,CASSLERGSNQPQHF,TGTGCCAGCAGCTTAGAGAGGGGGAGCAATCAGCCCCAGCATTTT
TRBD1,-,TRBV18,TRBJ1-4,CASSPGQTGRTSNEKLFF,TGTGCCAGCTCACCAGGGCAGACAGGGAGAACCTCTAATGAAAAACTGTTTTTT
TRBD1,once,TRBV19,TRBJ1-5,CASSIWQGGSNQPQHF,TGTGCCAGTAGTATTTGGCAGGGGGGTAGCAATCAGCCCCAGCATTTT
TRBD2,-,TRBV7-2,TRBJ2-3,CASSLAQGGRGDTQYF,TGTGCCAGCAGCTTAGCGCAGGGCGGGAGGGGAGATACGCAGTATTTT
-,-,TRBV9,TRBJ2-1,CASSPQQGLEQFF,TGTGCCAGCAGCCCTCAACAGGGTCTGGAGCAGTTCTTC
-,-,TRBV5-1,TRBJ1-3,CASSLAMVSGNTIYF,TGCGCCAGCAGCTTGGCGATGGTCTCTGGAAACACCATATATTTT
-,-,TRBV7-2,TRBJ1-6,CASSQATVRNSPLHF,TGTGCCAGCAGCCAAGCGACAGTTAGAAATTCACCCCTCCACTTT
-,-,TRBV19,TRBJ2-7,CASSTGDSLIPYEQYF,TGTGCCAGTAGCACAGGGGACTCGCTCATACCTTACGAGCAGTACTTC
-,-,TRBV10-3,TRBJ1-1,CAISEFGSGTEAFF,TGTGCCATCAGTGAGTTCGGGAGTGGCACTGAAGCTTTCTTT
-,-,TRBV5-4,TRBJ2-1,CASSLEGRTDNEQFF,TGTGCCAGCAGCCTGGAGGGGAGGACTGACAATGAGCAGTTCTTC
TRBD1,-,TRBV19,TRBJ1-1,CASSSRQGENTEAFF,TGTGCCAGTAGTTCCAGACAGGGGGAGAACACTGAAGCTTTCTTT
TRBD1,few,TRBV5-1,TRBJ2-7,CASSRGQGVNEQYF,TGCGCCAGCAGCAGGGGACAGGGGGTCAACGAGCAGTACTTC
TRBD1,-,TRBV28,TRBJ1-2,CASSYGQGATIYGYTF,TGTGCCAGCAGTTATGGACAGGGGGCGACAATCTATGGCTACACCTTC
TRBD1,-,TRBV5-5,TRBJ1-1,CASSSQGDTEAFF,TGTGCCAGCAGCAGCCAGGGGGACACTGAAGCTTTCTTT
-,-,TRBV14,TRBJ1-2,CASSLGSLHYGYTF,TGTGCCAGCAGCCTGGGCTCTCTGCACTATGGCTACACCTTC
TRBD1,-,TRBV4-2,TRBJ1-2,CASSQDTSGQRTTGYTF,TGTGCCAGCAGCCAGGACACCTCGGGACAGCGGACGACTGGCTACACCTTC
-,-,TRBV5-1,TRBJ1-5,CASSTAGESNQPQHF,TGCGCCAGCAGCACCGCAGGGGAGAGCAATCAGCCCCAGCATTTT
-,-,TRBV6-4,TRBJ1-1,CASSAQINTEAFF,TGTGCCAGCAGTGCCCAGATAAACACTGAAGCTTTCTTT
-,-,TRBV6-5,TRBJ1-1,CASSYITGRTEAFF,TGTGCCAGCAGTTACATCACAGGGCGCACTGAAGCTTTCTTT
-,-,TRBV6-5,TRBJ2-7,CASSYRPDREQYF,TGTGCCAGCAGTTACAGACCCGACCGCGAGCAGTACTTC
TRBD1,-,TRBV18,TRBJ2-7,CASSLGQGTHEQYF,TGTGCCAGCTCACTGGGACAGGGGACCCACGAGCAGTACTTC
-,-,TRBV18,TRBJ1-5,CASSPLENQPQHF,TGTGCCAGCTCACCACTAGAGAATCAGCCCCAGCATTTT
TRBD2,-,TRBV29-1,TRBJ2-1,CSVNGGGTNEQFF,TGCAGCGTTAACGGGGGGGGTACAAATGAGCAGTTCTTC
-,-,TRBV6-1,TRBJ1-2,CASSEAYLGYRDLHGYTF,TGTGCCAGCAGTGAAGCCTACCTAGGATACAGGGATCTCCATGGCTACACCTTC
-,-,TRBV2,TRBJ2-2,CASSENTATGELFF,TGTGCCAGCAGCGAAAATACAGCAACCGGGGAGCTGTTTTTT
TRBD1,-,TRBV6-5,TRBJ1-1,CASSYSSDRGNTEAFF,TGTGCCAGCAGTTACTCGTCGGACAGGGGGAACACTGAAGCTTTCTTT
-,-,TRBV12-5,TRBJ2-1,CASGPDPGQQQFF,TGTGCTAGTGGTCCGGACCCAGGGCAGCAGCAGTTCTTC
TRBD1,-,TRBV7-9,TRBJ1-2,CASSTLQGAQGYTF,TGTGCCAGCAGCACTCTACAGGGGGCTCAAGGCTACACCTTC
-,-,TRBV6-6,TRBJ1-1,CASSKVGNTEAFF,TGTGCCAGCAGTAAAGTGGGGAACACTGAAGCTTTCTTT
TRBD1,-,TRBV28,TRBJ2-1,CASSLEAGGGRLPFF,TGTGCCAGCAGTTTGGAGGCAGGGGGCGGACGACTACCGTTCTTC
TRBD1,-,TRBV7-9,TRBJ2-7,CASTPGQSSYEQYF,TGTGCCAGCACTCCGGGACAGAGCTCCTACGAGCAGTACTTC
TRBD1,-,TRBV2,TRBJ2-1,CASSGRQGSSYNEQFF,TGTGCCAGCAGCGGCAGACAGGGCAGCTCCTACAATGAGCAGTTCTTC
-,-,TRBV4-1,TRBJ2-3,CASSDQPGSSTDTQYF,TGCGCCAGCAGCGACCAGCCGGGATCTAGCACAGATACGCAGTATTTT
TRBD1,-,TRBV7-9,TRBJ1-3,CASSPRQGSGNTIYF,TGTGCCAGCAGTCCCCGACAGGGCTCTGGAAACACCATATATTTT
-,-,TRBV5-4,TRBJ2-7,CASSLDGYEQYF,TGTGCCAGCAGCCTGGACGGGTACGAGCAGTACTTC
-,-,TRBV2,TRBJ2-5,CASTLEGVQETQYF,TGTGCCAGCACCTTAGAGGGGGTCCAAGAGACCCAGTACTTC
-,-,TRBV7-9,TRBJ1-1,CASSLTSETEAFF,TGTGCCAGCAGCTTGACTTCGGAAACTGAAGCTTTCTTT
TRBD1,-,TRBV18,TRBJ1-1,CASSVLGTGGFMNTEAFF,TGTGCCAGCTCAGTCCTTGGGACAGGGGGCTTTATGAACACTGAAGCTTTCTTT
TRBD1,-,TRBV5-1,TRBJ2-1,CASSLVPGQEREQFF,TGCGCCAGCAGCTTGGTTCCCGGACAGGAGCGTGAGCAGTTCTTC